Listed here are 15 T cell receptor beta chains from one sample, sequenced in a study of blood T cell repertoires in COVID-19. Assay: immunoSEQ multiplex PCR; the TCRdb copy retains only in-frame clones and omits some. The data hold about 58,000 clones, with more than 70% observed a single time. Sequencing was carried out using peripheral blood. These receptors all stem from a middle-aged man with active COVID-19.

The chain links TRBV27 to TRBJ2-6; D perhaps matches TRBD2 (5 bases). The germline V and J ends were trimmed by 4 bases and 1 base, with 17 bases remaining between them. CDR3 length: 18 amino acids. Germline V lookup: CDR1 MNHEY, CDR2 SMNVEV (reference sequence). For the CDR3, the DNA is TGTGCCAGCAGTTCCCCGACGGGAAAAGCGTCTGGGGCCAACGTCCTGACTTTC. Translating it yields CASSSPTGKASGANVLTF.

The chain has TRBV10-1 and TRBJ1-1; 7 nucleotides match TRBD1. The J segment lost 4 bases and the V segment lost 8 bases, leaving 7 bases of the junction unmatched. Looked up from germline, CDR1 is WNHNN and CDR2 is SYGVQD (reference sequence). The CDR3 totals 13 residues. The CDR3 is CASSWTGTTEAFF. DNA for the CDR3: TGCGCCAGCTCGTGGACAGGCACCACTGAAGCTTTCTTT.

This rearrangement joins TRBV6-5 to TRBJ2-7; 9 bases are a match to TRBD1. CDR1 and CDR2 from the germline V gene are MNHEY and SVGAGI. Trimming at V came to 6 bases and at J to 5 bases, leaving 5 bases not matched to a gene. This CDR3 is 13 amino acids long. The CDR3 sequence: CASRGTGRNEQYF. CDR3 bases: TGTGCCAGCAGGGGGACAGGGCGAAACGAGCAGTACTTC.

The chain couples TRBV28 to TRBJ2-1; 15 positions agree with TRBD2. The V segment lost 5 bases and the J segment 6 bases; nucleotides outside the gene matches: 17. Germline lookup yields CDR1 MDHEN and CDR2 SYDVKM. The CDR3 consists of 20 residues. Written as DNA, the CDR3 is TGTGCCAGCAGTCTTGCAAGGACTAGCGGGAGGGCCTATAAGATCAATGAGCAGTTCTTC. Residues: CASSLARTSGRAYKINEQFF.

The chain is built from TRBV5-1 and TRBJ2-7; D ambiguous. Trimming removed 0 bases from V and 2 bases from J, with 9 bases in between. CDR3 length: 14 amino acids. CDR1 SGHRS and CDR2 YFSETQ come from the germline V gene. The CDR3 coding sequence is TGCGCCAGCAGCTTGGTGGCCGAACCCTACGAGCAGTACTTC. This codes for CASSLVAEPYEQYF.

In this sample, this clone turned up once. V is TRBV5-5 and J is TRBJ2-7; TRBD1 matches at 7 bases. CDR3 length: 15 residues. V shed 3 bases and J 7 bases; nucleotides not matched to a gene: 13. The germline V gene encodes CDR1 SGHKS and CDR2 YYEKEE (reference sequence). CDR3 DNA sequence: TGTGCCAGCAGCTACCAGGACAGGACGGGTGGGGAGCAGTACTTC. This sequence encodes CASSYQDRTGGEQYF.

CDR3 sequence (DNA): TGCAGTGCTAGTCCGTTCAGGCGACTAGCGGGAGGTTACAATGAGCAGTTCTTC. Translating gives CSASPFRRLAGGYNEQFF. The V gene is TRBV20-1, the J gene TRBJ2-1; 13 bases align to TRBD2. CDR3 size: 18 residues. Germline V gives CDR1 DFQATT, CDR2 SNEGSKA (reference sequence). V dropped 3 bases and J dropped 4; count of bases not matched to a gene: 12.

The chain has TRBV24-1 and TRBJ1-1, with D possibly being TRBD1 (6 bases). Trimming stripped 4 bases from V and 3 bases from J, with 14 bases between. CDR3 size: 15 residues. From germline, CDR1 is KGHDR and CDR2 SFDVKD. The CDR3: CATSEKGRGHTEAFF. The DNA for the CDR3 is TGTGCCACCAGTGAAAAGGGCAGGGGACACACTGAAGCTTTCTTT.

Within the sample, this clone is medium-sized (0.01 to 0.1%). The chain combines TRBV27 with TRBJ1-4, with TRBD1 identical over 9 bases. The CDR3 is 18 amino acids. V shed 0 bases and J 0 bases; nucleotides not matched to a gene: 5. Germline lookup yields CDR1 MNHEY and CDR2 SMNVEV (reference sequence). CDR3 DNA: TGTGCCAGCAGTTTATCGTTGGGACAGGGATCAACTAATGAAAAACTGTTTTTT. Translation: CASSLSLGQGSTNEKLFF.

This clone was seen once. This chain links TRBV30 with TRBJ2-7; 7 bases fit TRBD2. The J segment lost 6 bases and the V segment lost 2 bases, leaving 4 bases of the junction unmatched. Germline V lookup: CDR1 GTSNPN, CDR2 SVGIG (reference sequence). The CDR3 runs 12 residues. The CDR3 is CAWSPGGSEQYF. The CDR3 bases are TGTGCCTGGAGTCCCGGGGGGTCCGAGCAGTACTTC.

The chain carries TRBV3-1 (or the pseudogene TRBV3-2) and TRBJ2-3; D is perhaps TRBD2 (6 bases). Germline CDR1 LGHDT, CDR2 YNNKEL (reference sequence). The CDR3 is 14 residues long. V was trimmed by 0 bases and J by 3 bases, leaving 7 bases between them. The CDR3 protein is CASSQDLATDTQYF. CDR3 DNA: TGTGCCAGCAGCCAAGATCTAGCGACAGATACGCAGTATTTT.

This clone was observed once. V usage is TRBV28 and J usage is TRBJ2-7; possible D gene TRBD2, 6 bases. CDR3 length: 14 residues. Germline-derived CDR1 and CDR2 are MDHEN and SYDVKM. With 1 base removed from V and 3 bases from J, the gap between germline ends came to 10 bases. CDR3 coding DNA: TGTGCCAGCAGTTTATTTGCGGGAAACTACGAGCAGTACTTC. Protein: CASSLFAGNYEQYF.

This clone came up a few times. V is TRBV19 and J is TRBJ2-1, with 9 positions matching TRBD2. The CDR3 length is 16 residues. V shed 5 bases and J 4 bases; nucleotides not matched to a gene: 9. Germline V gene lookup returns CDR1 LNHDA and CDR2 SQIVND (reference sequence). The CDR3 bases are TGTGCCAGTAGTCCCACCCCGAGCGGGGGGTACAATGAGCAGTTCTTC. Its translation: CASSPTPSGGYNEQFF.

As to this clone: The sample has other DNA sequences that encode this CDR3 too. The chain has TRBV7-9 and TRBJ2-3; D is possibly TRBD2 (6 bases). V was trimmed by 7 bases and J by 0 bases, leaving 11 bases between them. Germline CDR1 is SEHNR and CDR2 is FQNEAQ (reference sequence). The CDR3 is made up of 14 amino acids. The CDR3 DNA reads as TGTGCCAGCACCGGGACTGGAAGCACAGATACGCAGTATTTT. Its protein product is CASTGTGSTDTQYF.

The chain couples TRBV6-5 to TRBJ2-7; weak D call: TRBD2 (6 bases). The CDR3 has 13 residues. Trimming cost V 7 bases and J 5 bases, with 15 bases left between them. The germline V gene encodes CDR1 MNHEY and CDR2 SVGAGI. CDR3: CASKGRGEDEQYF. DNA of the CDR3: TGTGCCAGCAAGGGTAGAGGGGAGGACGAGCAGTACTTC.